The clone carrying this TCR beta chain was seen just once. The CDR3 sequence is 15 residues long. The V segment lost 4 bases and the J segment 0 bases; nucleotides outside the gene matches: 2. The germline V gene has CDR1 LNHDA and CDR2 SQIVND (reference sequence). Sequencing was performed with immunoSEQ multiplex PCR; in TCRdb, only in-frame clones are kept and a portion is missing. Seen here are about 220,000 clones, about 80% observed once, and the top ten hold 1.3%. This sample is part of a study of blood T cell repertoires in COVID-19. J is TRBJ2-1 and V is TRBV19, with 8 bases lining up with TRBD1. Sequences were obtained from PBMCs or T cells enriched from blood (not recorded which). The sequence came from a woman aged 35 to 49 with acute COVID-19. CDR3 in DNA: TGTGCCAGTAGTAAGGGACAGGCCTCCTACAATGAGCAGTTCTTC. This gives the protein CASSKGQASYNEQFF.